Shown below are 27 T cell receptor beta chains from a single sample sequenced in a study of tumor and adjacent non-tumor tissue in lung cancer. This sample's RNA came from whole unsorted tissue. This non-tumor lung sample came from over 3 cm beyond the tumor edge. A modified ARM-PCR protocol with three rounds of nested PCR amplified TCRbeta. TCRdb used MiXCR to reprocess the multiplex PCR reads, holding one entry per CDR3 protein. The repertoire holds 85,000 to 130,000 distinct CDR3 sequences, with approximately 65% as singletons. The material sequenced was distant non-tumor lung tissue. All receptors come from a man younger than 45 with non-small cell lung cancer.

On this clonotype itself: At one end the junction does not follow the germline gene, possibly because of a read error. The rearrangement uses TRBV5-6 and TRBJ1-5; TRBD1 agrees at 7 bases. This CDR3 has 15 amino acids. The germline V gene has CDR1 SGHDT and CDR2 YYEEEE. The CDR3 nucleotides read TGTGCCAGCAGCTTATCGGGACAGAGCAATCGGCCCCAGCACTTT. Translation gives CASSLSGQSNRPQHF.

Concerning this clonotype: One base away lies a much larger clone, so this may be a sequencing read error. The chain joins TRBV29-1 to TRBJ1-1, with D possibly TRBD1 on 6 matching bases. The ends were cut back, 5 bases at V and 1 base at J, with 14 bases in the middle. This CDR3 comprises 14 residues. The germline gives CDR1 SQVTM, CDR2 ANQGSEA. In nucleotides, the CDR3 is TGCAGCGTTCGACCACAGGGAGCGAACACTGAAGCTTTCTTT. It codes for CSVRPQGANTEAFF. The full variable domain, rest sourced from reference TRBV29-1 and TRBJ1-1, is SAVISQKPSRDICQRGTSLTIQCQVDSQVTMMFWYRQQPGQSLTLIATANQGSEATYESGFVIDKFPISRPNLTFSTLTVSNMSPEDSSIYLCSVRPQGANTEAFFGQGTRLTVV.

Concerning this clonotype itself: Likely a read error: the CDR3 ends without its conserved phenylalanine or tryptophan. The chain joins TRBV6-5 to TRBJ2-7; 7 bases agree with TRBD1. This CDR3 region has 14 residues. CDR1 is MNHEY, CDR2 SVGAGI, per germline. CDR3: CANSRQGISYEQYI. CDR3 DNA: TGTGCCAACAGTAGACAGGGTATCTCCTACGAGCAGTACATC.

Note on this clonotype: One junction end disagrees with the germline gene, perhaps due to a read error. V usage is TRBV6-5 and J usage is TRBJ2-7; possibly TRBD2 for D (6 bases). The V gene's germline CDR1 is MNHEY and CDR2 SVGAGI. The CDR3 spans 13 residues. Here the CDR3 reads CASSCGKTYEQYF. In DNA, the CDR3 is TGTGCCAGCAGTTGCGGGAAAACCTACGAGCAGTACTTT.

This clonotype was counted ten times or more. The CDR3 ends on some other residue instead of the conserved phenylalanine or tryptophan, so this is likely a read error. No DNA is shown, since the ends of the CDR3 on it are uncertain; the CDR3 is the one TCRdb lists. V and J are TRBV10-1 and TRBJ1-4; the table calls TRBD1, which could not be checked here. The CDR3 sequence runs 13 residues, both termini included. Germline V gives CDR1 WNHNN, CDR2 SYGVQD (reference sequence). CDR3 loop: CASSNGTTLPFVV.

The rearrangement uses TRBV20-1 and TRBJ2-3; D may be TRBD2 (5 bases). The CDR3 is 17 residues long. The ends were cut back, 5 bases at V and 2 bases at J, with 23 bases in the middle. Germline values: CDR1 DFQATT, CDR2 SNEGSKA (reference sequence). The CDR3 spells CSAHSPGITGNTDTQYF. The CDR3 coding sequence is TGCAGTGCTCACTCCCCCGGGATTACCGGGAACACAGATACGCAGTATTTT.

This clonotype was picked up many times. This chain uses TRBV4-1 with TRBJ2-3; maybe TRBD1 (5 bases). Germline CDR1 and CDR2: MGHRA and YSYEKL. The germline V and J ends were trimmed by 6 bases and 5 bases, with 15 bases remaining between them. The CDR3 is 14 residues long. Here the CDR3 DNA reads TGCGCCAGCAGTCCCAGGCGGCAGGGAGATACGCAGTATTTT. It translates to CASSPRRQGDTQYF.

This clonotype occurred a few times. This sequence may be a read error, since a much larger clone differs from it by one base. V gene TRBV13 combines with J gene TRBJ1-2, with 8 bases that match TRBD1. Germline CDR1 reads PRHDT; CDR2 reads FYEKMQ (reference sequence). The ends lost 0 bases at V and 12 bases at J; junction bases unmatched: 9. The CDR3 covers 14 residues. Here the CDR3 reads CASSLGQGAPGHTF. In nucleotides, the CDR3 is TGTGCCAGCAGCTTAGGCCAGGGGGCGCCCGGCCACACCTTC.

For this clonotype: A read error may explain this, as a much larger clone is one base away. The chain links TRBV5-6 to TRBJ1-1; tentatively, D is TRBD1 (5 bases). Trimming left V 6 bases short and J 9 bases short, with 24 bases between. Germline V gene data show CDR1 as SGHDT and CDR2 as YYEEEE. The CDR3 covers 15 residues. The CDR3 bases are TGTGCCAGCATCGGGGGGGGGGACCCCTTAGGAAAAGCTTTCTTT. Its protein is CASIGGGDPLGKAFF.

This clonotype was observed a handful of times. Given a much more abundant clone one base away, this may be a read error. This CDR3 reads CSARDPGVAGGYNEQFF. In nucleotides, the CDR3 is TGCAGTGCTAGAGACCCCGGGGTAGCGGGAGGCTACAATGAGCAGTTCTTC. The gene calls are TRBV20-1 and TRBJ2-1, with 10 bases matching TRBD2. Germline CDR1 and CDR2: DFQATT and SNEGSKA (reference sequence). CDR3 size: 17 residues. The V gene end was trimmed by 0 bases and the J gene end by 3 bases; junction bases not matched to a gene: 8.

By share, this clonotype ranks as medium-sized. V gene TRBV29-1 combines with J gene TRBJ2-5; D is unresolved. Trimming removed 3 bases from V and 5 bases from J, with 4 bases in between. The CDR3 extends over 10 amino acids. CDR1 and CDR2 (germline): SQVTM, ANQGSEA. CDR3 sequence (DNA): TGCAGCGTTGAGCACGAGACCCAGTACTTC. This sequence encodes CSVEHETQYF. The whole variable domain, remainder taken from reference TRBV29-1 and TRBJ2-5, is SAVISQKPSRDICQRGTSLTIQCQVDSQVTMMFWYRQQPGQSLTLIATANQGSEATYESGFVIDKFPISRPNLTFSTLTVSNMSPEDSSIYLCSVEHETQYFGPGTRLLVL.

In regard to this clonotype: The missing conserved phenylalanine or tryptophan at the end of this CDR3 makes a read error likely. The genes are TRBV4-1 and TRBJ2-1; D not resolved. This CDR3 comprises 15 residues. CDR1 and CDR2 (germline): MGHRA, YSYEKL. The CDR3 DNA reads TGCGTCAGCAGCCTCTGGGAAGGGATCTACAATGAGCAGTTCATC. Translating it yields CVSSLWEGIYNEQFI.

The rearrangement joins TRBV20-1 to TRBJ2-1; 7 bases match TRBD2. The CDR3 has 14 residues. Germline loops: CDR1 DFQATT, CDR2 SNEGSKA (reference sequence). J lost 2 bases, V lost 8 bases, and 9 bases had no gene match. This CDR3 is CSTRDYITYNEQFF. DNA of the CDR3: TGCAGTACTCGGGACTACATTACCTACAATGAGCAGTTCTTC.

A remark on this clonotype: At one end the junction does not follow the germline gene, possibly because of a read error. This chain connects TRBV20-1 to TRBJ2-3, with TRBD2 as a possible D gene (7 bases). Looked up from germline, CDR1 is DFQATT and CDR2 is SNEGSKA (reference sequence). CDR3 length equals 17 residues. In DNA form, the CDR3 reads TGCAGTGCTAGAGAGGTTAGTGGGGGGGCTGGCCCAGATACCCAGTATTTT. This translates into CSAREVSGGAGPDTQYF.

In the case of this clonotype: An end of the junction differs from the germline gene, which may be a read error. The rearrangement uses TRBV20-1 and TRBJ2-3; the match to TRBD2 covers 7 bases. Germline CDR1 is DFQATT and CDR2 is SNEGSKA (reference sequence). CDR3 length: 14 amino acids. The CDR3 DNA follows: TGCAGTGCTACCGGACTAGTGGGAGATCATACGCAATATTTT. This codes for CSATGLVGDHTQYF.

A note on this clonotype: The junction and the germline gene differ at one end; a read error may be behind it. The V call is TRBV11-3, the J call TRBJ1-1; no reliable D call. The CDR3 spans 13 residues. The germline gives CDR1 SGHNT, CDR2 YENEEA. CDR3 in amino acids: CVSSSIPSTEAFF. The CDR3 nucleotides read TGTGTCAGCAGCTCAATCCCGTCCACTGAAGCTTTCTTT.

This clonotype was counted many times. The chain joins TRBV5-4 to TRBJ2-7; D might be TRBD2 (5 bases). Germline V gene lookup returns CDR1 SGHNT and CDR2 YYREEE (reference sequence). The CDR3 covers 14 residues. V was cut by 4 bases and J by 6 bases, with 17 bases left in between. The CDR3 DNA sequence: TGTGCCAGCAGCCCTCAACCTGGACTGTTCGAGCAGTACTTC. Translating it yields CASSPQPGLFEQYF.

Worth noting for this clonotype: One end of the junction fails to match germline, which may point to a read error. The chain is built from TRBV4-1 and TRBJ1-2; no firm D call. CDR1 MGHRA and CDR2 YSYEKL come from the germline V gene. CDR3 length equals 15 residues. CDR3 residues: CVSSLGEQATYGYTF. The CDR3 bases are TGCGTCAGCAGCTTAGGCGAGCAGGCAACCTATGGCTACACCTTC.

This clonotype was picked up one time. At one end the junction does not follow the germline gene, possibly because of a read error. The CDR3 DNA is TGTACCAGCAGCCGACCTCCACAGGCCCCGGAGCAGTACTTC. This codes for CTSSRPPQAPEQYF. The rearrangement links TRBV12-3 or TRBV12-4 to TRBJ2-7, with D possibly matching TRBD1 (5 bases). The CDR3 extends over 14 amino acids.

Concerning this clonotype: No conserved phenylalanine or tryptophan ends this CDR3, so it is likely a read error. The DNA is omitted, as the CDR3 cannot be located on it reliably, and the CDR3 follows TCRdb's listing. The rearrangement links TRBV6-6 to TRBJ2-1. With termini counted, the CDR3 has 11 amino acids. The germline V gene has CDR1 MNHNY and CDR2 SVGAGI (reference sequence). The CDR3 loop is CASSAGANRRI.

Note on this clonotype: In this CDR3 the conserved last residue, phenylalanine or tryptophan, is missing, so a read error is likely. This sequence joins TRBV12-3 or TRBV12-4 and TRBJ2-7; D is perhaps TRBD2 (6 bases). The CDR3 runs to 12 residues. CDR3 in DNA: TGTACTAGCAGTTTGGGGACCTACGAGCAGTACTTA. This encodes CTSSLGTYEQYL.

Turning to this clonotype: The junction and the germline gene differ at one end; a read error may be behind it. The chain uses TRBV5-6 and TRBJ2-3, with D perhaps matching TRBD2 (6 bases). Germline lookup yields CDR1 SGHDT and CDR2 YYEEEE. This CDR3 is built from 13 residues. CDR3 amino acids: CASSLAGEATLYF. CDR3 nucleotides: TGTGCCAGCAGCTTGGCTGGGGAGGCTACGCTGTATTTT.

Concerning this clonotype: Since a much larger clone is just one base distant, this may be a read error. The chain joins TRBV4-1 to TRBJ2-7; D assignment may be TRBD1 or TRBD2 (5 bases each). V was cut by 0 bases and J by 3 bases, with 12 bases left in between. This CDR3 spans 15 amino acids. CDR1 and CDR2 from the germline V gene are MGHRA and YSYEKL. The CDR3 region is CASSQEPGRDYEQYF. DNA for the CDR3: TGCGCCAGCAGCCAAGAACCGGGGCGCGACTACGAGCAGTACTTC.

As concerns this clonotype: The junction does not match germline at one end; this may be a read error. This chain uses TRBV5-1 with TRBJ2-7, with TRBD2 matching 7 bases. The V gene's germline CDR1 is SGHRS and CDR2 YFSETQ. The CDR3 is 16 amino acids. CDR3 DNA sequence: TGCACCAGCGGCGCCCTCCCTAGCGGAGGATCTTACGAGCAGTACTTC. As protein: CTSGALPSGGSYEQYF.

A word on this clonotype: This may arise from a read error, as a much more abundant clone is one base away. The chain uses TRBV6-5 and TRBJ2-3, with D unresolved. This CDR3 comprises 13 residues. V dropped 2 bases and J dropped 8 bases, with 11 bases sitting between them. CDR1 MNHEY and CDR2 SVGAGI come from the germline V gene. Here the CDR3 DNA reads TGTGCCAGCAGTTACGAGAATCGCAGTACGCAGTATTTT. This sequence encodes CASSYENRSTQYF.

The CDR3 nucleotides read TGTGGCAGTAGTCCCGGGGACAGGGGTAACAATGAGCAGTTCTTC. The encoded protein is CGSSPGDRGNNEQFF. The genes are TRBV12-3 or TRBV12-4 and TRBJ2-1; TRBD1 aligns across 10 bases. The CDR3 runs to 15 residues.

This clonotype was recorded many times. This chain uses TRBV29-1 with TRBJ1-4, with D unresolved. The CDR3 runs to 16 residues. From germline, CDR1 is SQVTM and CDR2 ANQGSEA. Trimming pared 0 bases from V and 8 bases from J, leaving 19 bases between. The CDR3 nucleotides are TGCAGCGTTGAAGATCTCGGACGGAGTGCAAGGGAAAAACTGTTTTTT. Its translation: CSVEDLGRSAREKLFF.